The next 3 T cell receptor beta chains were all read from a single sample in a study of regulatory T cells in long-lasting Graves disease. Assembly of TCR beta libraries relied on iRepertoire HTBI primers together with Arm-PCR of CDR3 regions. Each CDR3 protein is one row after TCRdb ran MiXCR on the multiplex PCR reads. The sample carries 350,000 to 500,000 distinct CDR3 sequences, roughly 23% recorded once. This sample's time point: persistent/refractory GD, antithyroid drugs over 5 years with positive TRAb. PBMC RNA was the source of the TCR library. This specimen was peripheral blood mononuclear cells (PBMCs), taken when the disease was refractory, from a patient treated with antithyroid drugs. The receptors stem from a female donor with Graves disease.

The chain links TRBV2 to TRBJ2-2, with a possible D match to TRBD1 (6 bases). Germline V gene data show CDR1 as SNHLY and CDR2 as FYNNEI. CDR3 length: 15 residues. V lost 4 bases and J 5 bases, leaving 14 bases between the germline ends. The CDR3 sequence: CASSVEGTQTGELFF. CDR3 nucleotide sequence: TGTGCCAGCAGTGTTGAGGGGACACAAACCGGGGAGCTGTTTTTT.

This clonotype was observed many times. The chain carries TRBV5-6 and TRBJ1-2; D is undetermined. The CDR3 runs 11 residues. Trimming removed 7 bases from V and 8 bases from J, with 12 bases in between. The V gene's germline CDR1 is SGHDT and CDR2 YYEEEE. The chain's CDR3 is CASSAREGYTF. The CDR3 nucleotides are TGTGCCAGCTCTGCTAGGGAAGGCTACACCTTC.

This clonotype has more than one count but fewer than ten. The chain carries TRBV13 and TRBJ2-5; no firm D call. V lost 1 base and J lost 2, with 5 bases in between. CDR1 PRHDT and CDR2 FYEKMQ come from the germline V gene (reference sequence). This CDR3 is built from 13 residues. The CDR3 DNA reads TGTGCCAGCAGCTTAGAACAGCAAGAGACCCAGTACTTC. Its protein product is CASSLEQQETQYF.